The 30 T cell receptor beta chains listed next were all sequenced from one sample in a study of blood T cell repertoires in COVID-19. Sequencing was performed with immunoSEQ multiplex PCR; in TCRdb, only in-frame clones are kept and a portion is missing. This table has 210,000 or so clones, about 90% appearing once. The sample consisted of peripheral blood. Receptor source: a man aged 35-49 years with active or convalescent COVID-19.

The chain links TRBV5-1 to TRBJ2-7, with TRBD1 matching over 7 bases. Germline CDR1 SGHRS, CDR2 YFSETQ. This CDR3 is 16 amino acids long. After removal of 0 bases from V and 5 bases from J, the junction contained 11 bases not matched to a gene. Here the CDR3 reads CASSLGAVGRGNEQYF. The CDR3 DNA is TGCGCCAGCAGCTTGGGGGCCGTGGGCAGGGGGAACGAGCAGTACTTC.

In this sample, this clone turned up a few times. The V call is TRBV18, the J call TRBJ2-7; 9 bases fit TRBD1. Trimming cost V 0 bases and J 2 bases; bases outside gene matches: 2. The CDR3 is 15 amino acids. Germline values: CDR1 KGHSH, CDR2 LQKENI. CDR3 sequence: CASSPPGQGTYEQYF. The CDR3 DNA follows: TGTGCCAGCTCACCACCAGGACAGGGGACCTACGAGCAGTACTTC.

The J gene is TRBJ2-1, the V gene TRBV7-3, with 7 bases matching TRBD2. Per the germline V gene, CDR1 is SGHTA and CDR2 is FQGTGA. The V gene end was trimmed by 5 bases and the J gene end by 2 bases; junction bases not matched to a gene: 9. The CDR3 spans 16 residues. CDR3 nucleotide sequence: TGTGCCAGCAGCCTGGGGGGGGACCCAGCCTACAATGAGCAGTTCTTC. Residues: CASSLGGDPAYNEQFF.

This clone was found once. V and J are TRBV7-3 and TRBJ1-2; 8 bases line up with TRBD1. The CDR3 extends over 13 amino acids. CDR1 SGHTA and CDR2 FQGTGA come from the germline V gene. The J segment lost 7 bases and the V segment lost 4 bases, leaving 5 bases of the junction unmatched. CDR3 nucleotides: TGTGCCAGCAGCTCGGACAGGGAGGGTGGCTACACCTTC. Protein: CASSSDREGGYTF.

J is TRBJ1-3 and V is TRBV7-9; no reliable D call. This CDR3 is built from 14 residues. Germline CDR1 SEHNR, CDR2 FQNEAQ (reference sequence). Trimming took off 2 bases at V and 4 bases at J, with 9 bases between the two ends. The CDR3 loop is CASSLRGMGNTIYF. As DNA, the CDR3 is TGTGCCAGCAGCTTAAGAGGGATGGGAAACACCATATATTTT.

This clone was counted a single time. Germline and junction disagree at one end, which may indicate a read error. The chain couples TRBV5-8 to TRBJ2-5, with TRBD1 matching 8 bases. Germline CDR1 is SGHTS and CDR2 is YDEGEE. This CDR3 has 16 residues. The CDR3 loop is CASRLDRERFWETQYF. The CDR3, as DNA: TGTGCCAGCAGATTGGACAGGGAGCGGTTTTGGGAGACCCAGTACTTC.

The CDR3 region has the DNA TGTGCCAGCAGTTTAAGGGGGATCCAGCCCCAGCATTTT. Translating it yields CASSLRGIQPQHF. This chain joins TRBV28 and TRBJ1-5; tentatively, D is TRBD1 (6 bases). V was clipped by 2 bases and J by 7 bases, with 9 bases between them. CDR1 and CDR2 (germline): MDHEN, SYDVKM. CDR3 length: 13 residues. Full variable domain (rest looked up from reference TRBV28 and TRBJ1-5): DVKVTQSSRYLVKRTGEKVFLECVQDMDHENMFWYRQDPGLGLRLIYFSYDVKMKEKGDIPEGYSVSREKKERFSLILESASTNQTSMYLCASSLRGIQPQHFGDGTRLSIL.

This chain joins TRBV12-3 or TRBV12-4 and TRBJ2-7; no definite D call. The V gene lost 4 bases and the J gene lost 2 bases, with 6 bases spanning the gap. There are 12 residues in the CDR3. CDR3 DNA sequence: TGTGCCAGCAGTTCGGAGCCCTACGAGCAGTACTTC. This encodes CASSSEPYEQYF.

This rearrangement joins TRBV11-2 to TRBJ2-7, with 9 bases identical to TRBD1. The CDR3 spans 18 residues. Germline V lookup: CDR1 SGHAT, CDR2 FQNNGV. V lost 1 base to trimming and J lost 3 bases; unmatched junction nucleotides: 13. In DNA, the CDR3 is TGTGCCAGCAGCTTAGCATTCAATCGGTGGGGACAGGGCTACGAGCAGTACTTC. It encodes CASSLAFNRWGQGYEQYF.

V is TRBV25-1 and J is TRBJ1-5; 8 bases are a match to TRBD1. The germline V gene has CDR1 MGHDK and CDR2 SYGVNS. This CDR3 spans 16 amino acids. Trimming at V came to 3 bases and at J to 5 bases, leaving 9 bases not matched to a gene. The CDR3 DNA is TGTGCCAGCAGTGACCGCGACAGGGGAATTGATCAGCCCCAGCATTTT. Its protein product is CASSDRDRGIDQPQHF. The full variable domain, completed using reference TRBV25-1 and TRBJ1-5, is EADIYQTPRYLVIGTGKKITLECSQTMGHDKMYWYQQDPGMELHLIHYSYGVNSTEKGDLSSESTVSRIRTEHFPLTLESARPSHTSQYLCASSDRDRGIDQPQHFGDGTRLSIL.

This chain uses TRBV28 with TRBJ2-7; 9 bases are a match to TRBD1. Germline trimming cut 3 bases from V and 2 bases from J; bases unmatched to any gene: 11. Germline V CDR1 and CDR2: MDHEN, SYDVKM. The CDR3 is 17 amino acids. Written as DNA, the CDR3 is TGTGCCAGCAGTTTTCCAGACGGGACAGGGAATGCCTACGAGCAGTACTTC. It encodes CASSFPDGTGNAYEQYF. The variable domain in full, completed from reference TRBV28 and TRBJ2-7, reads DVKVTQSSRYLVKRTGEKVFLECVQDMDHENMFWYRQDPGLGLRLIYFSYDVKMKEKGDIPEGYSVSREKKERFSLILESASTNQTSMYLCASSFPDGTGNAYEQYFGPGTRLTVT.

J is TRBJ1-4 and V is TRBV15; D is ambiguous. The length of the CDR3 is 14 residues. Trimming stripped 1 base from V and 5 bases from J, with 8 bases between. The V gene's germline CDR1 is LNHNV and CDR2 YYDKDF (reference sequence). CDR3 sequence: CATSRGRNNEKLFF. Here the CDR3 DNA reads TGTGCCACCAGCAGAGGGCGGAACAATGAAAAACTGTTTTTT.

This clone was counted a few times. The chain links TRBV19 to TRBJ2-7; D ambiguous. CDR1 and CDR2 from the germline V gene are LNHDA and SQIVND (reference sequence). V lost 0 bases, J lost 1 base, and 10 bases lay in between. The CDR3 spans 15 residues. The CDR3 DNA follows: TGTGCCAGTAGTATAGATCGAAGTAGATCCTACGAGCAGTACTTC. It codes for CASSIDRSRSYEQYF.

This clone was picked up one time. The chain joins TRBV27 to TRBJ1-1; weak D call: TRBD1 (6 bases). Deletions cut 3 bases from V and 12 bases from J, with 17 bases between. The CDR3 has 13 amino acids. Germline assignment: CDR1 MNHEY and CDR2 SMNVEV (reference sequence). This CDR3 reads CASSFLDRRGTFF. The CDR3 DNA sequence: TGTGCCAGCAGTTTCCTCGACAGGCGGGGGACTTTCTTT.

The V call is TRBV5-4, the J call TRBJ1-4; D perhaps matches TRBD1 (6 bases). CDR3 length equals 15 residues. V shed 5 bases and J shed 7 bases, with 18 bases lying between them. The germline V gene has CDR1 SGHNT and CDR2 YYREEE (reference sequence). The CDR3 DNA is TGTGCCAGCAGTTCCAGGGGACAACGGGGTGAAAAACTGTTTTTT. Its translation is CASSSRGQRGEKLFF.

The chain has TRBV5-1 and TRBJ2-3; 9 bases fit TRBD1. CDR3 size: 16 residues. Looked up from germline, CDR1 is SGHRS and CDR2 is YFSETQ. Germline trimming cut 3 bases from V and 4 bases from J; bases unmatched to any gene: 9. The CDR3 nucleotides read TGCGCCAGCAGCTGGGGGACAGGGTCGCGACCAGATACGCAGTATTTT. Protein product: CASSWGTGSRPDTQYF.

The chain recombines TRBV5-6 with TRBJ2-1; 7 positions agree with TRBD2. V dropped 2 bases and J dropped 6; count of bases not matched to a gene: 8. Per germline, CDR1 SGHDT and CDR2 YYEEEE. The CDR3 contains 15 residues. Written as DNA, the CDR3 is TGTGCCAGCAGCTTCGACGTGACTAGCTCCAATGAGCAGTTCTTC. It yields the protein CASSFDVTSSNEQFF.

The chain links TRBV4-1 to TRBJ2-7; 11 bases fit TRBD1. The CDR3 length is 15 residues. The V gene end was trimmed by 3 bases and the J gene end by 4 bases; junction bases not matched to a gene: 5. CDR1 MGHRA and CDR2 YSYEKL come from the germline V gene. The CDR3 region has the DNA TGCGCCAGCAGCCAGGCCGGGACAGGGGGATACGAGCAGTACTTC. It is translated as CASSQAGTGGYEQYF.

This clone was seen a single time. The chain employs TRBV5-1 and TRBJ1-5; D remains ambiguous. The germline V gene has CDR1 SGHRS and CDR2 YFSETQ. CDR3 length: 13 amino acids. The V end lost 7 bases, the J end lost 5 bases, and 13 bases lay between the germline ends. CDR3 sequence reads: CASALGRDQPQHF. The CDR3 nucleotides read TGCGCCAGCGCCCTTGGGAGGGATCAGCCCCAGCATTTT.

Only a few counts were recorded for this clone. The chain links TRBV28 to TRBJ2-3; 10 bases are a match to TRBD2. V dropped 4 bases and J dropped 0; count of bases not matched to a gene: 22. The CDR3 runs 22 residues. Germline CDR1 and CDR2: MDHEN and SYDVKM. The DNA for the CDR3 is TGTGCCAGCAGTTCACCTATCCCCTGGGGAGCGGGAGGGACCACTAGCACAGATACGCAGTATTTT. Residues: CASSSPIPWGAGGTTSTDTQYF. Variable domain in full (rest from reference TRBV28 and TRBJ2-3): DVKVTQSSRYLVKRTGEKVFLECVQDMDHENMFWYRQDPGLGLRLIYFSYDVKMKEKGDIPEGYSVSREKKERFSLILESASTNQTSMYLCASSSPIPWGAGGTTSTDTQYFGPGTRLTVL.

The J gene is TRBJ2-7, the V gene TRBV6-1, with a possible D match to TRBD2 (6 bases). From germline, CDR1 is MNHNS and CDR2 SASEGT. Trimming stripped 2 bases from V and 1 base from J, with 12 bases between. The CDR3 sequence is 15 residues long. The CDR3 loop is CASSEWPSGSYEQYF. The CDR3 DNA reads TGTGCCAGCAGTGAATGGCCCAGCGGGTCCTACGAGCAGTACTTC.

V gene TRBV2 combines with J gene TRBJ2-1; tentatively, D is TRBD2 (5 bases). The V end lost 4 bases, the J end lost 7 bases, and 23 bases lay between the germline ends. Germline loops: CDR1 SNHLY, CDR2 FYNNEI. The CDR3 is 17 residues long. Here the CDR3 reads CASSAEATSLAGNEQFF. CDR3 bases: TGTGCCAGCAGTGCGGAGGCGACCTCCCTAGCCGGGAATGAGCAGTTCTTC.

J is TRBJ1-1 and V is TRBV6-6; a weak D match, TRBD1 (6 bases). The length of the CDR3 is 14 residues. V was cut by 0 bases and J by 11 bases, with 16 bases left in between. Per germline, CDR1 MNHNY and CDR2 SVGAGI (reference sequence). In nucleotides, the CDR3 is TGTGCCAGCAGTTACTCGGACAGTCCCCACCGGGCTTTCTTT. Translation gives CASSYSDSPHRAFF.

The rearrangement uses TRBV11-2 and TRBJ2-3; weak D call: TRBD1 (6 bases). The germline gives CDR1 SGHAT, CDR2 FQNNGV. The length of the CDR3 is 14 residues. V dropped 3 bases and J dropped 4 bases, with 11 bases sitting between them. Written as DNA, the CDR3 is TGTGCCAGCAGCTTGACAGGTCCGGCAGATACGCAGTATTTT. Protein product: CASSLTGPADTQYF.

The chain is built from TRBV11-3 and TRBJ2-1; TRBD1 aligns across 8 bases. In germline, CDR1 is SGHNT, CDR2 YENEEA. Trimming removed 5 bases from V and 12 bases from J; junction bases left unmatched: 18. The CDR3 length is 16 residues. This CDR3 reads CASSPQGQGAPLRQFF. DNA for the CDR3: TGTGCCAGCAGCCCTCAGGGGCAGGGGGCGCCATTAAGGCAGTTCTTC.

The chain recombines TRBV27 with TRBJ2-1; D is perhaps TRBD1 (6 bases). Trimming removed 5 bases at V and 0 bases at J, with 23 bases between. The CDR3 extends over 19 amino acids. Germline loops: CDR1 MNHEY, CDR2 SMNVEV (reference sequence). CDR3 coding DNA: TGTGCCAGCAGTCCAACCCAAAGAAGGGGGTGGAGCTCCTACAATGAGCAGTTCTTC. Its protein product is CASSPTQRRGWSSYNEQFF.

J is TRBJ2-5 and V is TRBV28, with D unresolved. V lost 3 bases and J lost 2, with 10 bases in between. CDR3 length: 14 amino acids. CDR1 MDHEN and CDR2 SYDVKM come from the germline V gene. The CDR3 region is CASSFLRLQETQYF. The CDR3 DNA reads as TGTGCCAGCAGTTTCTTGCGGTTACAAGAGACCCAGTACTTC.

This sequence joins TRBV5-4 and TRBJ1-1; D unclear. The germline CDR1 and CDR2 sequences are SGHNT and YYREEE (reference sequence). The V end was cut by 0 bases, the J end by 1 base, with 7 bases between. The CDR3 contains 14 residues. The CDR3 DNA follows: TGTGCCAGCAGCTTGGCGCGGGGGAACACTGAAGCTTTCTTT. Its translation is CASSLARGNTEAFF.

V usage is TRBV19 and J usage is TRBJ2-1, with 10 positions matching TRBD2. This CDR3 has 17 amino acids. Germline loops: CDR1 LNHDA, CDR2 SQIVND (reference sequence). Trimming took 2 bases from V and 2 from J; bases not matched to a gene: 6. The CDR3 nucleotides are TGTGCCAGTAGTATAACTTGGACTAGCGGCCCCTACAATGAGCAGTTCTTC. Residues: CASSITWTSGPYNEQFF.

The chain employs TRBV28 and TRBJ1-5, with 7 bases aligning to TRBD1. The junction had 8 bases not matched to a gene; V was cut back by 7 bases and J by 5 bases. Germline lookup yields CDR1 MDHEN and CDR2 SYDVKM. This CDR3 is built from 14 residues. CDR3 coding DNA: TGTGCCAGCACCCTGACAGGGTTCTATCAGCCCCAGCATTTT. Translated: CASTLTGFYQPQHF.